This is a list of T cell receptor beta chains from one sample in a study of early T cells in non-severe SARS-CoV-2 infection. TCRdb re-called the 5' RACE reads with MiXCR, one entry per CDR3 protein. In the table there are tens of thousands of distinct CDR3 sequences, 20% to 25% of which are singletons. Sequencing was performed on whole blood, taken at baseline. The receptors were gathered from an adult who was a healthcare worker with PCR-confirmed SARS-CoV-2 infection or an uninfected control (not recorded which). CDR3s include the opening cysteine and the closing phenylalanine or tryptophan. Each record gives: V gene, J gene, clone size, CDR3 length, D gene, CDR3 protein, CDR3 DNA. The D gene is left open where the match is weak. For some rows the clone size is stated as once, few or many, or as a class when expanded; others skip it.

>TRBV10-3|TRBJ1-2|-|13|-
CAISEDRKHGYTF
TGTGCCATCAGTGAGGACAGGAAGCATGGCTACACCTTC
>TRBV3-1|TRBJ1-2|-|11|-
CASSWSYGYTF
TGTGCCAGCAGCTGGAGCTATGGCTACACCTTC
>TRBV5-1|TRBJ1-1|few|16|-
CASSRDLPAVNTEAFF
TGCGCCAGCAGCCGAGACTTACCCGCTGTGAACACTGAAGCTTTCTTT
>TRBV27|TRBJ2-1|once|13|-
CASSLWSYNEQFF
TGTGCCAGCAGTTTATGGTCCTACAATGAGCAGTTCTTC
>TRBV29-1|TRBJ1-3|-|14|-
CSVSGASTGNTIYF
TGCAGCGTATCAGGGGCCTCCACGGGAAACACCATATATTTT
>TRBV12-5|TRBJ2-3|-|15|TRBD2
CASGAGTSSTDTQYF
TGTGCTAGTGGAGCCGGGACTAGCAGCACAGATACGCAGTATTTT
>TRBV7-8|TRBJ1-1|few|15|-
CASIPEGGVNTEAFF
TGTGCCAGCATCCCGGAGGGCGGAGTGAACACTGAAGCTTTCTTT
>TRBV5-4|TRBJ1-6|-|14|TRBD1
CASSLQGRNSPLHF
TGTGCCAGCAGCTTACAGGGGAGGAATTCACCCCTCCACTTT
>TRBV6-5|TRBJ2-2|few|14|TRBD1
CASRTDRGTGELFF
TGTGCCAGCAGGACGGACAGGGGAACCGGGGAGCTGTTTTTT
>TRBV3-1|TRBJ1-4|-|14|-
CASSQGGSGEKLFF
TGTGCCAGCAGCCAAGGAGGCTCCGGTGAAAAACTGTTTTTT
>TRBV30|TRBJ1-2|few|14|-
CALREGVANYGYTF
TGTGCCTTGAGGGAAGGGGTAGCTAACTATGGCTACACCTTC
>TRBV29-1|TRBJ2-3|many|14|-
CSVVGQGITDTQYF
TGCAGCGTTGTAGGGCAGGGCATCACAGATACGCAGTATTTT
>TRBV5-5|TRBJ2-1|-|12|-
CASSPWGTEQFF
TGTGCCAGCAGCCCGTGGGGTACTGAGCAGTTCTTC
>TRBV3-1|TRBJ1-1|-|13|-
CASSPRGNTEAFF
TGTGCCAGCAGCCCAAGAGGGAACACTGAAGCTTTCTTT
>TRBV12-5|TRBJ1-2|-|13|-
CASAPGLTNGYTF
TGTGCTAGTGCACCGGGTCTCACCAATGGCTACACCTTC
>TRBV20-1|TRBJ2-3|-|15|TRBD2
CSAREFRGGLDTQYF
TGCAGTGCTAGAGAGTTTCGGGGGGGATTAGATACGCAGTATTTT
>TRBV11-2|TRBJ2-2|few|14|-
CASLRTSNTGELFF
TGTGCCAGTCTTCGTACATCGAACACCGGGGAGCTGTTTTTT
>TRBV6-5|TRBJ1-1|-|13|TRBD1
CASSYDGTGEAFF
TGTGCCAGCAGTTACGATGGGACAGGGGAAGCTTTCTTT
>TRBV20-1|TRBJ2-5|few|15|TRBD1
CSALWTGHLRETQYF
TGCAGTGCTCTGTGGACAGGCCATCTCAGGGAGACCCAGTACTTC
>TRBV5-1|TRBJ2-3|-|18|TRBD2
CASSWTSGGAFGTDTQYF
TGCGCCAGCAGCTGGACTAGCGGGGGGGCATTTGGCACAGATACGCAGTATTTT
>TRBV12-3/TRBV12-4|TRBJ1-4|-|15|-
CASRPGGASNEKLFF
TGTGCCAGCAGACCGGGGGGGGCCTCTAATGAAAAACTGTTTTTT
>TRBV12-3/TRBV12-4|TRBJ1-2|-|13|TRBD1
CASSQTGGGGYTF
TGTGCCAGCAGTCAGACAGGGGGAGGAGGCTACACCTTC
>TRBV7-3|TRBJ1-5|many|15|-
CASSLTSGAGQPQHF
TGTGCCAGCAGCTTAACGAGCGGGGCTGGCCAGCCCCAGCATTTT
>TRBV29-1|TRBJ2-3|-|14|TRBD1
CSVRAGTGRDTQYF
TGCAGCGTGAGAGCCGGGACAGGGAGGGATACGCAGTATTTT
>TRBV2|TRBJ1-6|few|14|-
CASSDGVGNSPLHF
TGTGCCAGCAGTGATGGGGTCGGGAATTCACCCCTCCACTTT
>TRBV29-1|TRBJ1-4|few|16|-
CSVESAEQGSFGKLFF
TGCAGCGTTGAATCCGCGGAGCAGGGGTCTTTCGGGAAACTGTTTTTT
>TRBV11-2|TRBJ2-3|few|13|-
CASSLIASDTQYF
TGTGCCAGCAGCTTAATCGCTTCGGATACGCAGTATTTT
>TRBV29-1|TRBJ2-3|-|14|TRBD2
CSATLARATDTQYF
TGCAGCGCCACACTAGCGCGAGCCACAGATACGCAGTATTTT
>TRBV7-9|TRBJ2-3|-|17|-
CASSLQAKGLGTDTQYF
TGTGCCAGCAGCTTACAAGCGAAGGGGCTCGGCACAGATACGCAGTATTTT
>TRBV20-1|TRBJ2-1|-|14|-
CSVVLAELYNEQFF
TGCAGCGTTGTTCTAGCCGAGCTCTACAATGAGCAGTTCTTC
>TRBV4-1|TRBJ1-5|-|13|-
CASSQYSNQPQHF
TGCGCCAGCAGCCAATATAGCAATCAGCCCCAGCATTTT
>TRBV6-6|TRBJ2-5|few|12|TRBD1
CATQGAGETQYF
TGTGCCACCCAGGGGGCCGGAGAGACCCAGTACTTC
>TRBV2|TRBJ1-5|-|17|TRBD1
CASSEQGGASHNQPQHF
TGTGCCAGCAGTGAACAAGGGGGCGCGAGTCACAATCAGCCCCAGCATTTT
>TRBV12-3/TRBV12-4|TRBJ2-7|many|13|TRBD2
CASSSGTSYEQYF
TGTGCCAGCAGTTCCGGGACTAGTTACGAGCAGTACTTC
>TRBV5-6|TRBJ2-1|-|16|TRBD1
CASSLDRVAAYNEQFF
TGTGCCAGCAGTCTCGACAGGGTCGCGGCCTACAATGAGCAGTTCTTC
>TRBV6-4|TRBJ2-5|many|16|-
CASSDRTGGCGETQYF
TGTGCCAGCAGTGATCGGACGGGCGGCTGTGGAGAGACCCAGTACTTC
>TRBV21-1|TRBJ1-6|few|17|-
CASSKRPLWLSNSPLHF
TGTGCCAGCAGCAAACGTCCTTTGTGGCTCTCCAATTCACCCCTCCACTTT
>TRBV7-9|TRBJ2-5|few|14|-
CASSSMAGRETQYF
TGTGCCAGCAGCTCCATGGCAGGGCGAGAGACCCAGTACTTC
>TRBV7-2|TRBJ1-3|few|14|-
CASSLVSSGNTIYF
TGTGCCAGCAGCTTAGTGAGCTCTGGAAACACCATATATTTT
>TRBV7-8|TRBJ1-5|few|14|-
CASSPTPPNQPQHF
TGTGCCAGCAGCCCGACTCCGCCGAATCAGCCCCAGCATTTT
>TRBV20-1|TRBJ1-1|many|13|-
CSARSGMNTEAFF
TGCAGTGCTAGATCAGGGATGAACACTGAAGCTTTCTTT
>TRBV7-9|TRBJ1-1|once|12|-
CASSLSEIEAFF
TGTGCCAGCAGCCTCAGTGAGATTGAAGCTTTCTTT
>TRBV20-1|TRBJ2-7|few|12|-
CSASLADYEQYF
TGCAGTGCTAGCTTAGCGGACTACGAGCAGTACTTC
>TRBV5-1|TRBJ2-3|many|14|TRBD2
CASSYAGGTDTQYF
TGCGCCAGCAGTTACGCGGGGGGCACAGATACGCAGTATTTT
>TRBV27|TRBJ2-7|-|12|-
CASSPGGGEQYF
TGTGCCAGCAGCCCGGGGGGCGGCGAGCAGTACTTC
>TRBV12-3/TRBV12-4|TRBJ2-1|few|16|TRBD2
CASSSGTVSSYNEQFF
TGTGCCAGCAGTAGCGGGACGGTAAGCTCCTACAATGAGCAGTTCTTC
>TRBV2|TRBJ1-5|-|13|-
CASRRGPQWPQHF
TGTGCCAGCCGGAGGGGACCTCAATGGCCCCAGCATTTT
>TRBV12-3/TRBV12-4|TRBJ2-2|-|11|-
CASSSGGELFF
TGTGCCAGCAGTTCGGGCGGGGAGCTGTTTTTT
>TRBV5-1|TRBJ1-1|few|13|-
CASTTGRRTEAFF
TGCGCCAGTACAACAGGGAGGAGGACTGAAGCTTTCTTT
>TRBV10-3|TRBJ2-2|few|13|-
CAIRSTGDGELFF
TGTGCCATCAGGTCGACAGGCGACGGGGAGCTGTTTTTT